The following is a T cell receptor (beta chain) sequence with its context. This clonotype was recorded many times. The target of this receptor is not known. One base away there is no much larger clone; base qualities are not given. Library preparation used multiplex PCR. TCRdb names Illumina HiSeq 4000 as the instrument used. To build TCR beta libraries, CDR3 regions were amplified by Arm-PCR using iRepertoire HTBI primers. Before sequencing, the PCR products went through gel purification. Under the source paper's analysis protocol: Gene usage analysis of CDR3 amino acid clonotypes relied on the roughly 60 TRBV and more than twelve TRBJ segments identified across samples. COPE and FqMerger were used to merge the filtered high-quality paired reads into contigs. BLAST was used to align contigs to the IMGT TRBV, TRBD and TRBJ reference genes, and CDR3 was defined following IMGT. Any clonotype with a frequency above 0.1% was classified as a highly expanded clone. Shannon entropy was used to measure repertoire diversity, and the Gini coefficient was used to measure V-J evenness. A clonotype found in more than one individual was treated as public. TCRdb's own reprocessing of the public reads used fastp at Q25 and MiXCR and kept productive beta chains. For every CDR3 protein sequence, its rows merge into one entry that carries the most common genes and DNA. The V and J calls follow TCRdb's processing rather than the paper's. Present in this sample are 300,000 to 400,000 distinct CDR3 sequences, around 20% of which were seen just once. The ten largest clones represent around 30% of the sample.

The data originate from a study of regulatory T cells in long-lasting Graves disease (dated by TCRdb to about 2021). Context from the whole study: Persistent Graves' disease was defined as antithyroid drug treatment for over 5 years with persistently positive TSH receptor autoantibodies. A total of roughly 35 samples underwent TCR sequencing: about 13 from persistent and roughly 20 from newly diagnosed Graves' disease patients. Persistent Graves' disease patients in the clinical cohort had taken antithyroid drugs for roughly ten years on average. The study was conducted in China and was registered as a clinical trial. This study used TCR sequencing and RNA sequencing of peripheral blood to compare persistent Graves' disease patients against newly diagnosed Graves' disease patients.

The sample's time point label, decoded: persistent/refractory GD, antithyroid drugs over 5 years with positive TRAb. For both TCR sequencing and RNA sequencing, RNA was extracted from PBMCs using TRIzol. The diagnosis of Graves' disease followed American Thyroid Association guidelines. Recruitment of patients was carried out at an endocrinology department in Xi'an, China. From each patient, 7.5 to 9.5 milliliters of peripheral blood was collected into an EDTA anticoagulant tube. Ficoll Paque Plus density gradient separation was used to isolate PBMCs, and no further T cell sorting was performed. An Agilent 2100 Bioanalyzer and agarose gel were used to assess RNA quality, and a NanoDrop 2000 was used to measure RNA concentration. General conclusions and limits of the study: Only peripheral blood was studied, because thyroid tissue, the primary lesion, was inaccessible. The authors acknowledged the small sample size as a limitation that may reduce accuracy. Lower TCR Shannon entropy and fewer highly expanded clones were observed in persistent Graves' disease patients than in newly diagnosed patients, which suggested clonal expansion. Persistent patients shared more public clonotypes among themselves (2,741) than newly diagnosed patients did (roughly 910). Only the TCR beta chain was sequenced and analyzed.

The starting material was peripheral blood mononuclear cells (PBMCs), obtained when the disease was refractory, from a patient treated with antithyroid drugs. The sequence derives from a female donor with Graves disease.

The CDR3 is CAWQGAQNSPLHF. The DNA reads TGTGCCTGGCAGGGGGCACAGAATTCACCCCTCCACTTT. In this chain, TRBV30 is recombined with TRBJ1-6; 8 central bases correspond to TRBD1. The CDR3 starts with the cysteine, ends with the phenylalanine, and has 13 residues. This entry keeps only the CDR3 DNA: 39 bases, framed from base 1. The germline V gene (reference sequence) yields GTSNPN for CDR1 and SVGIG for CDR2. V ends up 5 bases short and J 7 bases short, with an unmatched junction base count of 4.